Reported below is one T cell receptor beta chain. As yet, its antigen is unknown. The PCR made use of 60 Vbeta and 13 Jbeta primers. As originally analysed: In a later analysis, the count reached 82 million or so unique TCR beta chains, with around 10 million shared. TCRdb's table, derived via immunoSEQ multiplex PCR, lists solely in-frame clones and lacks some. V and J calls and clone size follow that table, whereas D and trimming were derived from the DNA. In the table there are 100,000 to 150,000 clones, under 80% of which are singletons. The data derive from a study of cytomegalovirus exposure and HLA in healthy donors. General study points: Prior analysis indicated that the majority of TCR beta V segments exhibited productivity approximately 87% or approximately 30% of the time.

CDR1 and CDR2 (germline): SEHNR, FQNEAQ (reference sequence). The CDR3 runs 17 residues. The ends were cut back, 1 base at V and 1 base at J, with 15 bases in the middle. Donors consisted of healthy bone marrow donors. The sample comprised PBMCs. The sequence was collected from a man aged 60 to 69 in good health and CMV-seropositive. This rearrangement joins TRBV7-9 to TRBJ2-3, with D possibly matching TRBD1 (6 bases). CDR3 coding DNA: TGTGCCAGCAGCTTAGTGTCGGGCTACAGGGGCACAGATACGCAGTATTTT. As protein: CASSLVSGYRGTDTQYF.